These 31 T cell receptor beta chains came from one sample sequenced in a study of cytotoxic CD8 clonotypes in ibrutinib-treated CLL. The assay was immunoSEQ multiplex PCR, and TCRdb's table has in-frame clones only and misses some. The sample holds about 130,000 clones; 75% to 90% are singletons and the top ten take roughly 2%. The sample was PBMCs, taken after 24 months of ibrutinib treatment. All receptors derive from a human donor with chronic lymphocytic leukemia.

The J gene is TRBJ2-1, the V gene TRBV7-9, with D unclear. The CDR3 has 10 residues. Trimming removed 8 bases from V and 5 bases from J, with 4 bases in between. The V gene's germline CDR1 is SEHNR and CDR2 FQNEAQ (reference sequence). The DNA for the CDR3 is TGTGCCAGCGGACACAATGAGCAGTTCTTC. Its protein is CASGHNEQFF. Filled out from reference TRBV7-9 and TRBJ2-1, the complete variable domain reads DTGVSQNPRHKITKRGQNVTFRCDPISEHNRLYWYRQTLGQGPEFLTYFQNEAQLEKSRLLSDRFSAERPKGSFSTLEIQRTEQGDSAMYLCASGHNEQFFGPGTRLTVL.

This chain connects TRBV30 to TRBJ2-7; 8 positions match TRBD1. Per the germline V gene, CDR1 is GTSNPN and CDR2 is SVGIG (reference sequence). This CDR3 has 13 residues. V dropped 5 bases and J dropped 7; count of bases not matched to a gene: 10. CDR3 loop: CAWGDQGAGEQYF. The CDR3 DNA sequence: TGTGCCTGGGGAGATCAGGGGGCTGGAGAGCAGTACTTC. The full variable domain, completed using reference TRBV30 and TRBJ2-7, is SQTIHQWPATLVQPVGSPLSLECTVEGTSNPNLYWYRQAAGRGLQLLFYSVGIGQISSEVPQNLSASRPQDRQFILSSKKLLLSDSGFYLCAWGDQGAGEQYFGPGTRLTVT.

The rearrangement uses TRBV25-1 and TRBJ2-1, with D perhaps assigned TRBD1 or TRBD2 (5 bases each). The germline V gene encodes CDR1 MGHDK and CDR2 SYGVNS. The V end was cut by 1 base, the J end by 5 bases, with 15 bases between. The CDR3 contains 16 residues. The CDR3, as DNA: TGTGCCAGCAGTGAATCCTACCGGGGCCCCAACAATGAGCAGTTCTTC. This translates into CASSESYRGPNNEQFF.

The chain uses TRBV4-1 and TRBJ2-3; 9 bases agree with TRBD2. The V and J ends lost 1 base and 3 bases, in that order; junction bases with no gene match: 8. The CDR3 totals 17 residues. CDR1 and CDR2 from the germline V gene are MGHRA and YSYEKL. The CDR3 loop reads CASSQAPAGGGTDTQYF. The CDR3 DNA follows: TGCGCCAGCAGCCAAGCCCCCGCGGGAGGGGGAACAGATACGCAGTATTTT.

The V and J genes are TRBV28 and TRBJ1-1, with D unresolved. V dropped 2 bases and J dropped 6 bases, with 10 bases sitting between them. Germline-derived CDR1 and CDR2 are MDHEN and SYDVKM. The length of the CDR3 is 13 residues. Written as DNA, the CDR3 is TGTGCCAGCAGTTTAGCCGAGCACGCTGAAGCTTTCTTT. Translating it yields CASSLAEHAEAFF.

The CDR3, as DNA: TGTGCCAGCAGTTTCCCCCTCGGCGGGAGAGATGGCTACACCTTC. This gives the protein CASSFPLGGRDGYTF. This chain connects TRBV28 to TRBJ1-2, with D unresolved. V dropped 3 bases and J dropped 6 bases, with 17 bases sitting between them. Germline assignment: CDR1 MDHEN and CDR2 SYDVKM. The CDR3 loop spans 15 amino acids.

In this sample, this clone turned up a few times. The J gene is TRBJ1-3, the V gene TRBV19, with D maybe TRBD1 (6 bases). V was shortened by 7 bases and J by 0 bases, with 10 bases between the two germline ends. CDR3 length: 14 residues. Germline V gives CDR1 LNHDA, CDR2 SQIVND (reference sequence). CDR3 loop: CASTGAISGNTIYF. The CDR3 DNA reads TGTGCCAGTACAGGGGCGATCTCTGGAAACACCATATATTTT.

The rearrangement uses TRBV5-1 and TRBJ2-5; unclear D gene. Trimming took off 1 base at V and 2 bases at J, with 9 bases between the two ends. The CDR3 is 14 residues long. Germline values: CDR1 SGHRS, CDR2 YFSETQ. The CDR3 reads CASSLSSQQETQYF. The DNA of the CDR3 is TGCGCCAGCAGCTTGTCTTCTCAGCAAGAGACCCAGTACTTC. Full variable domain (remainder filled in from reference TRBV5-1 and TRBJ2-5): KAGVTQTPRYLIKTRGQQVTLSCSPISGHRSVSWYQQTPGQGLQFLFEYFSETQRNKGNFPGRFSGRQFSNSRSEMNVSTLELGDSALYLCASSLSSQQETQYFGPGTRLLVL.

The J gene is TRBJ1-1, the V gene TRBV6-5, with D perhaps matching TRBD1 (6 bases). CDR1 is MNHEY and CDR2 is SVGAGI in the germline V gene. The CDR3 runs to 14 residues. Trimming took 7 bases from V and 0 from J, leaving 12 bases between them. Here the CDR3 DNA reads TGTGCCAGCACTCCGGACAGACTGAACACTGAAGCTTTCTTT. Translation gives CASTPDRLNTEAFF.

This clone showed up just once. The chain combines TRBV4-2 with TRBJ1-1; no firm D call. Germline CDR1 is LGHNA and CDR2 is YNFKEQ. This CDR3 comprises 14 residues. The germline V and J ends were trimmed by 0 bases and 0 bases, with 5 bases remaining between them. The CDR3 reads CASSQDRMNTEAFF. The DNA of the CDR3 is TGTGCCAGCAGCCAAGACAGGATGAACACTGAAGCTTTCTTT.

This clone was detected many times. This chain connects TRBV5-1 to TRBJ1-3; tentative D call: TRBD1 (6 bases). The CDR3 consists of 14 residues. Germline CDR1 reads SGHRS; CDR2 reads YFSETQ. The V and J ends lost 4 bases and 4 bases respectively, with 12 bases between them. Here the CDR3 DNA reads TGCGCCAGCAGCGCACAGGGTTCAGGAAACACCATATATTTT. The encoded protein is CASSAQGSGNTIYF.

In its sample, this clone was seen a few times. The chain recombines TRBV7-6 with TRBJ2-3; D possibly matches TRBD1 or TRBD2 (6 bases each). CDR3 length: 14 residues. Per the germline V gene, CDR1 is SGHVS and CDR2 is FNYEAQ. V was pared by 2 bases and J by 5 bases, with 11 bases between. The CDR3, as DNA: TGTGCCAGCAGCTTACTAGGGGGGAGAGATACGCAGTATTTT. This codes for CASSLLGGRDTQYF.

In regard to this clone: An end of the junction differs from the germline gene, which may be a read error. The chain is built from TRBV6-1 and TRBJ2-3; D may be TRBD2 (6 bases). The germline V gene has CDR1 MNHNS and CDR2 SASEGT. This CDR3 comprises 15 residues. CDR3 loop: CATSPGVKRTDTQYF. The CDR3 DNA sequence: TGCGCGACCTCCCCGGGGGTGAAACGCACAGATACGCAGTATTTT.

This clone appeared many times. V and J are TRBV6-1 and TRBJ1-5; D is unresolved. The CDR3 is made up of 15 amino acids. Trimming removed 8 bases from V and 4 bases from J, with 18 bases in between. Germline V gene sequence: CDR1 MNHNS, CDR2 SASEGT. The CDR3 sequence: CASREVGLVNQPQHF. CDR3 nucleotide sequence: TGTGCCAGCCGCGAGGTAGGTCTCGTAAATCAGCCCCAGCATTTT.

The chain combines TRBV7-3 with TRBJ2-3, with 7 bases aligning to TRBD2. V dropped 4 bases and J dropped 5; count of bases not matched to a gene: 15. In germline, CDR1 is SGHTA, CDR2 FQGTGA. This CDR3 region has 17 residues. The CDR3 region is CASSSPPGRGGGDTQYF. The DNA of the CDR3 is TGTGCCAGCAGCTCCCCACCAGGGCGCGGGGGTGGAGATACGCAGTATTTT. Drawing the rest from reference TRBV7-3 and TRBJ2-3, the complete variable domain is GAGVSQTPSNKVTEKGKYVELRCDPISGHTALYWYRQSLGQGPEFLIYFQGTGAADDSGLPNDRFFAVRPEGSVSTLKIQRTERGDSAVYLCASSSPPGRGGGDTQYFGPGTRLTVL.

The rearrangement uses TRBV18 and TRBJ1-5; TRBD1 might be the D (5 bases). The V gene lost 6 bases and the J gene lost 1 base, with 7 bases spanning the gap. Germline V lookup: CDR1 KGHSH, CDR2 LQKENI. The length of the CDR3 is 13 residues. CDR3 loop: CASSGESNQPQHF. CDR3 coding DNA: TGTGCCAGCTCGGGGGAGAGCAATCAGCCCCAGCATTTT.

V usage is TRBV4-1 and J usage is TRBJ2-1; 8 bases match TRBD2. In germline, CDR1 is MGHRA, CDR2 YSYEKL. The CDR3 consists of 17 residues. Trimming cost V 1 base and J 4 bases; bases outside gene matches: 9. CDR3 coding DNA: TGCGCCAGCAGCCAAGCCGCCGGGGGGGCTGCATACAATGAGCAGTTCTTC. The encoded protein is CASSQAAGGAAYNEQFF.

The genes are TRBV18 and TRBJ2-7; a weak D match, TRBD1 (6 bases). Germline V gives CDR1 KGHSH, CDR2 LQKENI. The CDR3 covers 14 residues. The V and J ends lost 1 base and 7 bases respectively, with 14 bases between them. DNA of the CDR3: TGTGCCAGCTCACCACGACAGGCGCCCGGGGAGCAGTACTTC. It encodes CASSPRQAPGEQYF.

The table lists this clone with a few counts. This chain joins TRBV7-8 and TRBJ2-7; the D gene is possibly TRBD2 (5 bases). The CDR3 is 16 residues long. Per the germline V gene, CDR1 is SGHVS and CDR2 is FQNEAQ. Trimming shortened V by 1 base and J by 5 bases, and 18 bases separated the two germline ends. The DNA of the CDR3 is TGTGCCAGCAGCTTAGAAGGGCCTTGGGAGCGCGACGAGCAGTACTTC. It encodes CASSLEGPWERDEQYF.

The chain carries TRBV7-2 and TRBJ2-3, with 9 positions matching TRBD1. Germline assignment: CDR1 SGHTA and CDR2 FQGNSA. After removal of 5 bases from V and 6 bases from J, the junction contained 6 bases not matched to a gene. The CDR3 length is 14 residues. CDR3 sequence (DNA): TGTGCCAGCAGCCTTACAGGGGGCGCGGATACGCAGTATTTT. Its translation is CASSLTGGADTQYF.

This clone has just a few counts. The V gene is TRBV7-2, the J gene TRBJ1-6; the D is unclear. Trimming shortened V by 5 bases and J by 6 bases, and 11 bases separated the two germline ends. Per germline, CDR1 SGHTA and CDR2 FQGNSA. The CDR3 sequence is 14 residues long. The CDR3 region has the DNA TGTGCCAGCAGCGAACCTTACGCTAATTCACCCCTCCACTTT. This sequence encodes CASSEPYANSPLHF.

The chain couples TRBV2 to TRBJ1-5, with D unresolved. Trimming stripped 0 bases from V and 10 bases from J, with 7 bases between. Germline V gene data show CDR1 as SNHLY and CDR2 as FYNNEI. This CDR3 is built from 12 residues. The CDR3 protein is CASSEAPGPQHF. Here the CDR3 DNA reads TGTGCCAGCAGTGAAGCGCCCGGTCCCCAGCATTTT.

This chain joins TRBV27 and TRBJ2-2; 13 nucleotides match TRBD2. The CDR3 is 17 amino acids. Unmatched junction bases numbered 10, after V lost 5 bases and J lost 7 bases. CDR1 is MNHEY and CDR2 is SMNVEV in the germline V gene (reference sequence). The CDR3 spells CASSTTSGGSADGELFF. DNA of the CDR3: TGTGCCAGCAGTACGACTAGCGGGGGGAGTGCGGACGGGGAGCTGTTTTTT.

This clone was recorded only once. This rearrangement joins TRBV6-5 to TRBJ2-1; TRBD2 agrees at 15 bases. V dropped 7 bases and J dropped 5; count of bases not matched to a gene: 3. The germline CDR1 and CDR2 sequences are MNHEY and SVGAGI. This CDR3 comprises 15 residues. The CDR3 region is CASNGLAGGNNEQFF. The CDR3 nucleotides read TGTGCCAGCAACGGACTAGCGGGAGGGAACAATGAGCAGTTCTTC.

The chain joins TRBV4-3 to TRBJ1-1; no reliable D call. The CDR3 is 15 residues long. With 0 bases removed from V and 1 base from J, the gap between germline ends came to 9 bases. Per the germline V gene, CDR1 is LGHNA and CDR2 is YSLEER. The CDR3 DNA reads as TGCGCCAGCAGCCAAGACAGACGGAAGAACACTGAAGCTTTCTTT. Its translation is CASSQDRRKNTEAFF.

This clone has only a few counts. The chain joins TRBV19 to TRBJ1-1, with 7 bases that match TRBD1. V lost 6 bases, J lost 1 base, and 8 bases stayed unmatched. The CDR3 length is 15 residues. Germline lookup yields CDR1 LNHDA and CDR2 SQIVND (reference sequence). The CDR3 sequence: CASRVVDRKNTEAFF. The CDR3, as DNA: TGTGCCAGTAGAGTTGTGGACAGGAAGAACACTGAAGCTTTCTTT.

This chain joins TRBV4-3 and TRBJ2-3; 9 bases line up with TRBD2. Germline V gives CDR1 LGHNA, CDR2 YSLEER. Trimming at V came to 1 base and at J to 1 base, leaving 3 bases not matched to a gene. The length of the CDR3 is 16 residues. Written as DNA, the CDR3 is TGCGCCAGCAGCCAAGCGCCTAGCGGGGGCACAGATACGCAGTATTTT. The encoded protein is CASSQAPSGGTDTQYF.

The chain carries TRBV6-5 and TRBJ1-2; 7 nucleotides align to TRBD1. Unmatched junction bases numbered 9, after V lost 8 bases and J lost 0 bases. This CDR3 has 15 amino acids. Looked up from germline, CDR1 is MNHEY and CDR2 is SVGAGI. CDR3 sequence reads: CASGRDSEPNYGYTF. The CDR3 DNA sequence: TGTGCCAGCGGACGGGACAGCGAGCCTAACTATGGCTACACCTTC.

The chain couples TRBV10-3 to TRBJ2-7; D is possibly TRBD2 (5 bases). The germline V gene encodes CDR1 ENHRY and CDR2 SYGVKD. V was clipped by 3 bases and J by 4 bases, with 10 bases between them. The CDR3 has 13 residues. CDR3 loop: CAISDPGSYEQYF. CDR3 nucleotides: TGTGCCATCAGTGACCCGGGGAGTTACGAGCAGTACTTC.

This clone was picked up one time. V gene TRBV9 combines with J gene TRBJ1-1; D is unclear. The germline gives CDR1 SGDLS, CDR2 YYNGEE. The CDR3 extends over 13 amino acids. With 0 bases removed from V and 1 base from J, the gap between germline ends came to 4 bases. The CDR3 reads CASSVGRNTEAFF. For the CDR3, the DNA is TGTGCCAGCAGCGTAGGGCGGAACACTGAAGCTTTCTTT.

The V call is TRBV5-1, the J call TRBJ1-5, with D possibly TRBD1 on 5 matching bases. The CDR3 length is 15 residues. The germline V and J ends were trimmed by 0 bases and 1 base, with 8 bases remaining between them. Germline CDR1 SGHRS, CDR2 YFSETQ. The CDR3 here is CASSLDGASNQPQHF. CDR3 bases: TGCGCCAGCAGCTTGGACGGGGCCAGCAATCAGCCCCAGCATTTT.